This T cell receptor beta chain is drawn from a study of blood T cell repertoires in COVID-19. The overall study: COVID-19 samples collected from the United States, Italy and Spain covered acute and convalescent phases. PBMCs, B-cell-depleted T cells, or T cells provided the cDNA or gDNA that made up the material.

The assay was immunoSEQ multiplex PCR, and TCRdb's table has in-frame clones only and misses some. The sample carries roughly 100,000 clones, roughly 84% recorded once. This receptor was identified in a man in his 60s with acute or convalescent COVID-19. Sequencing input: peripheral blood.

The CDR3 DNA sequence: TGTGCCAGCAGCTTGTCTGTGCGCGGGATAGACAGGGCATACGAGCAGTACTTC. Amino acids: CASSLSVRGIDRAYEQYF. The V gene is TRBV5-4, the J gene TRBJ2-7; perhaps TRBD1 as D (7 bases). Trimming removed 1 base at V and 4 bases at J, with 24 bases between. The CDR3 has 18 residues. Germline assignment: CDR1 SGHNT and CDR2 YYREEE (reference sequence).